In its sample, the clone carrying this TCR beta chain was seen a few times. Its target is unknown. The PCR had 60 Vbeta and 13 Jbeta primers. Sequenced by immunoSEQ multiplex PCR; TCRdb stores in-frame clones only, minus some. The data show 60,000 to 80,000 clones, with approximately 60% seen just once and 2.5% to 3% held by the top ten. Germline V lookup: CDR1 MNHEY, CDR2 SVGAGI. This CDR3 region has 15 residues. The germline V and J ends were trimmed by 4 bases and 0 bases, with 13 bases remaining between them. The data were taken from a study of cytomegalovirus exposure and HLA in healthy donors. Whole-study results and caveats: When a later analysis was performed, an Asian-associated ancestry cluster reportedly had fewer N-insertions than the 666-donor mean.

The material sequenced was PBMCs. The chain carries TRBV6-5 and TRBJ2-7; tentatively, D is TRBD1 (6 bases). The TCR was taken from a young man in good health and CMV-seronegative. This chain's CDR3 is CASSLGAVGSYEQYF. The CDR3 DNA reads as TGTGCCAGCAGTTTGGGGGCGGTCGGCTCCTACGAGCAGTACTTC.